Listed below are T cell receptor beta chains from one sample, sequenced in a study of cytomegalovirus exposure and HLA in healthy donors. Using immunoSEQ multiplex PCR, the repertoire was profiled, and TCRdb retains in-frame clones only, with some absent. Among 50,000 or so clones listed, 55% to 75% were seen once. The source material was PBMCs. The receptors stem from a man aged 40-55 years in good health and CMV-seropositive. Each CDR3 is given with its conserved first and last residue. A D gene is named only where the DNA matches it firmly. The size field is filled for only some rows; it gives once, few, many or a size class.

d_gene: TRBD1; j_gene: TRBJ2-7; abundance: once; v_gene: TRBV29-1; CDR3aa: CSVAQGADEQYF; CDR3nt: TGCAGCGTTGCTCAGGGGGCTGACGAGCAGTACTTC
d_gene: TRBD2; j_gene: TRBJ2-1; abundance: -; v_gene: TRBV6-4; CDR3aa: CASSDHPSGGSSSYNEQFF; CDR3nt: TGTGCCAGCAGTGACCACCCTAGCGGGGGCTCGAGCTCCTACAATGAGCAGTTCTTC
d_gene: TRBD2; j_gene: TRBJ2-1; abundance: -; v_gene: TRBV7-2; CDR3aa: CASSPSRASGYNEQFF; CDR3nt: TGTGCCAGCAGCCCCTCTCGGGCTAGCGGGTACAATGAGCAGTTCTTC
d_gene: TRBD1; j_gene: TRBJ1-2; abundance: -; v_gene: TRBV18; CDR3aa: CASSPPGTVNYGYTF; CDR3nt: TGTGCCAGCTCACCCCCCGGGACAGTCAACTATGGCTACACCTTC
d_gene: -; j_gene: TRBJ1-4; abundance: -; v_gene: TRBV7-9; CDR3aa: CASSSGFVFNEKLFF; CDR3nt: TGTGCCAGCAGTTCGGGGTTCGTCTTTAATGAAAAACTGTTTTTT
d_gene: TRBD1; j_gene: TRBJ2-5; abundance: -; v_gene: TRBV5-1; CDR3aa: CASSSRTGAETQYF; CDR3nt: TGCGCCAGCAGCTCCCGGACAGGGGCAGAGACCCAGTACTTC
d_gene: -; j_gene: TRBJ2-1; abundance: -; v_gene: TRBV29-1; CDR3aa: CSVPSPSSYNEQFF; CDR3nt: TGCAGCGTCCCTAGTCCGAGCTCCTACAATGAGCAGTTCTTC
d_gene: TRBD1; j_gene: TRBJ2-7; abundance: -; v_gene: TRBV5-1; CDR3aa: CASSLLQDREAEQYF; CDR3nt: TGCGCCAGCAGCCTCCTTCAGGACAGGGAGGCCGAGCAGTACTTC
d_gene: TRBD1; j_gene: TRBJ1-5; abundance: few; v_gene: TRBV6-6; CDR3aa: CASSARDRINQPQHF; CDR3nt: TGTGCCAGCAGTGCCCGGGACAGGATTAATCAGCCCCAGCATTTT
d_gene: -; j_gene: TRBJ1-4; abundance: few; v_gene: TRBV29-1; CDR3aa: CSVGQAAEKLFF; CDR3nt: TGCAGCGTTGGACAGGCGGCCGAAAAACTGTTTTTT